One and the same sample provided the 19 T cell receptor beta chains below, sequenced in a study of blood T cell repertoires in COVID-19. The table came from immunoSEQ multiplex PCR; TCRdb's copy has only in-frame clones and leaves some out. The table has just over 95,000 clones, 70% to 90% seen once; the top ten hold around 4%. The sequenced material came from peripheral blood. Receptors originate from a man aged 60-69 years with acute or convalescent COVID-19.

In its sample, this clone ranks as medium-sized. V usage is TRBV6-5 and J usage is TRBJ1-5; D gene uncertain. With 10 bases removed from V and 0 bases from J, the gap between germline ends came to 13 bases. Germline V gene lookup returns CDR1 MNHEY and CDR2 SVGAGI. The CDR3 sequence is 14 residues long. As DNA, the CDR3 is TGTGCCACCACGGAGGAGATTAGCAATCAGCCCCAGCATTTT. Translation gives CATTEEISNQPQHF.

As to this clone: One end of the junction varies from germline; a read error may be responsible. V usage is TRBV19 and J usage is TRBJ1-3; D unclear. The CDR3 has 13 amino acids. The germline CDR1 and CDR2 sequences are LNHDA and SQIVND (reference sequence). The CDR3 loop reads CASSERRANIIYF. The CDR3 coding sequence is TGTGCCAGTAGTGAGAGGAGGGCAAACATCATATATTTT.

V usage is TRBV10-3 and J usage is TRBJ1-2; D remains unclear. The CDR3 has 14 residues. The germline CDR1 and CDR2 sequences are ENHRY and SYGVKD. The V and J ends lost 10 bases and 2 bases respectively, with 17 bases between them. The CDR3 nucleotides are TGTGCCACTCACGGGGATGTTGGAAACTATGGCTACACCTTC. Protein: CATHGDVGNYGYTF.

V is TRBV11-2 and J is TRBJ1-4, with 10 nucleotides matching TRBD1. V trimming: 3 bases; J trimming: 7 bases; junction bases outside the gene matches: 2. CDR3 length: 14 amino acids. Germline V lookup: CDR1 SGHAT, CDR2 FQNNGV. The CDR3 DNA follows: TGTGCCAGCAGCTTTGGACAGGGGGGTGAAAAACTGTTTTTT. This encodes CASSFGQGGEKLFF.

This clone has just one count. The rearrangement links TRBV6-6 to TRBJ2-5; D may be TRBD2 (6 bases). The CDR3 extends over 13 amino acids. V dropped 6 bases and J dropped 2 bases, with 10 bases sitting between them. The germline V gene encodes CDR1 MNHNY and CDR2 SVGAGI (reference sequence). DNA for the CDR3: TGTGCCAGCAGCGGGGGATCACAAGAGACCCAGTACTTC. It is translated as CASSGGSQETQYF.

The chain recombines TRBV30 with TRBJ1-6; D gene unclear. CDR3 length equals 15 residues. Trimming removed 2 bases at V and 7 bases at J, with 15 bases between. Per germline, CDR1 GTSNPN and CDR2 SVGIG (reference sequence). This chain's CDR3 is CAWSSSAISNSPLHF. CDR3 coding DNA: TGTGCCTGGAGTTCAAGCGCAATTTCAAATTCACCCCTCCACTTT.

The V call is TRBV12-3 or TRBV12-4, the J call TRBJ1-2; 7 bases match TRBD1. The V segment lost 7 bases and the J segment 8 bases; nucleotides outside the gene matches: 10. CDR3 length: 13 amino acids. CDR3 region: CASTLRGSGGYTF. As DNA, the CDR3 is TGTGCCAGCACCCTCAGGGGGTCTGGGGGCTACACCTTC.

This clone was detected only a few times. This sequence joins TRBV11-3 and TRBJ2-3; 11 bases are shared with TRBD2. Per germline, CDR1 SGHNT and CDR2 YENEEA. The CDR3 runs 16 residues. V lost 2 bases, J lost 3 bases, and 4 bases stayed unmatched. CDR3 loop: CASSLKVAGGTDTQYF. The CDR3 DNA reads TGTGCCAGCAGCTTAAAGGTAGCGGGGGGGACAGATACGCAGTATTTT.

This clone was observed a single time. The rearrangement uses TRBV5-1 and TRBJ2-5; 15 nucleotides line up with TRBD2. Germline V gene data show CDR1 as SGHRS and CDR2 as YFSETQ. J was trimmed by 4 bases and V by 6 bases; bases with no gene match: 4. This CDR3 has 15 residues. CDR3 residues: CASTRTSGGGETQYF. The CDR3 DNA sequence: TGCGCCAGCACCCGGACTAGCGGGGGGGGAGAGACCCAGTACTTC.

The V gene is TRBV14, the J gene TRBJ1-2; TRBD1 is a possible D gene (5 bases). Germline V gene data show CDR1 as SGHDN and CDR2 as FVKESK. Trimming removed 3 bases from V and 1 base from J, with 9 bases in between. This CDR3 contains 14 residues. This CDR3 reads CASSHTGGNYGYTF. The DNA for the CDR3 is TGTGCCAGCAGCCATACCGGGGGTAACTATGGCTACACCTTC.

The chain recombines TRBV7-9 with TRBJ2-7; D gene unclear. Between the trimmed V and J ends, which lost 1 base and 7 bases, there was a span of 14 bases. The CDR3 spans 14 residues. Germline CDR1 SEHNR, CDR2 FQNEAQ (reference sequence). The CDR3 nucleotides are TGTGCCAGCAGCTTAGGAGAATATGGTGAGGAGCAGTACGTC. Amino acid sequence: CASSLGEYGEEQYV.

This clone was recorded only once. Here the CDR3 reads CSVEVRADRGFQFGGYTF. The CDR3 bases are TGCAGCGTTGAAGTTCGGGCGGACAGGGGATTTCAATTTGGTGGCTACACCTTC. The chain uses TRBV29-1 and TRBJ1-2; 9 bases match TRBD1. Trimming cost V 1 base and J 7 bases; bases outside gene matches: 19. The CDR3 consists of 18 residues. Germline CDR1 SQVTM, CDR2 ANQGSEA.

The CDR3 spells CAGREGNTDTQYF. The CDR3 region has the DNA TGTGCTGGACGGGAGGGAAATACAGATACGCAGTATTTT. This chain joins TRBV6-5 and TRBJ2-3, with TRBD2 identical over 8 bases. The CDR3 loop spans 13 amino acids. Germline-derived CDR1 and CDR2 are MNHEY and SVGAGI.

The V and J genes are TRBV15 and TRBJ2-2; D ambiguous. Deletions cut 4 bases from V and 5 bases from J, with 8 bases between. From germline, CDR1 is LNHNV and CDR2 YYDKDF (reference sequence). The CDR3 is made up of 13 amino acids. The CDR3 here is CATSITTTGELFF. Written as DNA, the CDR3 is TGTGCCACCAGCATAACTACAACCGGGGAGCTGTTTTTT. Supplemented by reference TRBV15 and TRBJ2-2, the full variable domain reads DAMVIQNPRYQVTQFGKPVTLSCSQTLNHNVMYWYQQKSSQAPKLLFHYYDKDFNNEADTPDNFQSRRPNTSFCFLDIRSPGLGDTAMYLCATSITTTGELFFGEGSRLTVL.

The chain employs TRBV15 and TRBJ2-1; TRBD2 aligns across 10 bases. Trimming took 5 bases from V and 8 from J; bases not matched to a gene: 9. The CDR3 is 15 amino acids. Germline CDR1 reads LNHNV; CDR2 reads YYDKDF (reference sequence). CDR3 coding DNA: TGTGCCACCAGCCCAAGCGGGGGGGCCTCGGATGAGCAGTTCTTC. As protein: CATSPSGGASDEQFF.

This clone was observed a few times. This chain joins TRBV2 and TRBJ2-7; weak D call: TRBD1 (6 bases). The CDR3 runs 15 residues. V was trimmed by 7 bases and J by 2 bases, leaving 18 bases between them. Germline V gene lookup returns CDR1 SNHLY and CDR2 FYNNEI. The CDR3 nucleotides read TGTGCCAGCAAGGGGTTCAGGGGACCCACCTACGAGCAGTACTTC. It codes for CASKGFRGPTYEQYF.

This chain uses TRBV3-1 (or the pseudogene TRBV3-2) with TRBJ2-3; 12 positions match TRBD2. J lost 6 bases, V lost 0 bases, and 4 bases had no gene match. CDR1 and CDR2 from the germline V gene are LGHDT and YNNKEL (reference sequence). The CDR3 has 16 residues. The CDR3 DNA reads TGTGCCAGCAGCCAAGATACCACTAGCGGGGGGGATACGCAGTATTTT. Encoded protein: CASSQDTTSGGDTQYF.

The V gene is TRBV18, the J gene TRBJ1-1; D ambiguous. Per the germline V gene, CDR1 is KGHSH and CDR2 is LQKENI. The CDR3 sequence is 14 residues long. V lost 5 bases to trimming and J lost 3 bases, with 13 bases between them. The CDR3 loop reads CASSSPTVDTEAFF. The CDR3 DNA reads TGTGCCAGCTCATCCCCAACGGTGGACACTGAAGCTTTCTTT. The whole variable domain, remainder taken from reference TRBV18 and TRBJ1-1, is NAGVMQNPRHLVRRRGQEARLRCSPMKGHSHVYWYRQLPEEGLKFMVYLQKENIIDESGMPKERFSAEFPKEGPSILRIQQVVRGDSAAYFCASSSPTVDTEAFFGQGTRLTVV.

This chain joins TRBV6-5 and TRBJ2-1; 7 nucleotides line up with TRBD2. The CDR3 runs to 14 residues. V was pared by 7 bases and J by 7 bases, with 10 bases of the junction left unmatched. The germline V gene has CDR1 MNHEY and CDR2 SVGAGI. The CDR3 DNA sequence: TGTGCCAGCACACCTCCGGGACTACAAAATGAGCAGTTCTTC. As protein: CASTPPGLQNEQFF.